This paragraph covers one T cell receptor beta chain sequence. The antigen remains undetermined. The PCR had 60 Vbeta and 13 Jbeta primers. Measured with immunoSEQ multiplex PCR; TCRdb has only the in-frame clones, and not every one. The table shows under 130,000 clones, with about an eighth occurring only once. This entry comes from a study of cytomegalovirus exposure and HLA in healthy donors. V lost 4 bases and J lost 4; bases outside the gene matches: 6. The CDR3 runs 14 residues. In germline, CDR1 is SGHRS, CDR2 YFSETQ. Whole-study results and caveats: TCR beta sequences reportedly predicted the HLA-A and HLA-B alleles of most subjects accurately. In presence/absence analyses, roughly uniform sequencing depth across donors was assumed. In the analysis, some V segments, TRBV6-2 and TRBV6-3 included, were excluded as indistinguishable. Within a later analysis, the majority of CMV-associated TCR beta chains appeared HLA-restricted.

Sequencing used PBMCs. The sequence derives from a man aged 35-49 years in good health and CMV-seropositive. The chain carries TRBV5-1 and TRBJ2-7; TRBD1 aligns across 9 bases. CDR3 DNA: TGCGCCAGCAGCGGGGACAGGGAGATTTACGAGCAGTACTTC. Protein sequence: CASSGDREIYEQYF.